These T cell receptor beta chains were read from a single sample in a study of T-cell memory formation after mild COVID-19. TCRdb called the 5' RACE reads again in MiXCR, with one record for every CDR3 protein. The table has about 200,000 distinct CDR3 sequences, approximately 20% seen once. Sequenced material: PBMCs or a T cell subset sorted from them (not recorded which). The receptors stem from an adult woman who had mild COVID-19 (a few samples of this study predate the infection). Cell type and time point are not known. Both conserved end residues are part of each CDR3. The D gene is left open where the match is weak. Rows may omit the clone size; those that give it use once, few, many or a size class.

CDR3	DNA	V	J	D	size
CASSQASGDSFGNEQFF	TGTGCCAGCAGCCAGGCTAGCGGGGACTCCTTTGGGAATGAGCAGTTCTTC	TRBV6-1	TRBJ2-1	TRBD2	.
CASSSPIKGVEQYF	TGTGCCAGCAGCTCTCCTATTAAAGGGGTGGAGCAGTACTTC	TRBV7-2	TRBJ2-7	.	.
CASSFKGYSNQPQHF	TGTGCCAGCAGCTTTAAGGGTTATAGCAATCAGCCCCAGCATTTT	TRBV5-8	TRBJ1-5	.	.
CASSLQGSTKSAFF	TGTGCCAGCAGTCTACAGGGTTCCACGAAGTCGGCTTTCTTT	TRBV6-6	TRBJ1-1	.	.
CSVGAVEAQYF	TGCAGCGTTGGCGCCGTGGAGGCCCAGTACTTC	TRBV29-1	TRBJ2-5	.	.
CASSSSRGANVLTF	TGTGCCAGCAGCTCATCCCGGGGGGCCAACGTCCTGACTTTC	TRBV7-2	TRBJ2-6	.	.
CASSTGTENTEAFF	TGCGCCAGCAGCACCGGGACAGAGAACACTGAAGCTTTCTTT	TRBV5-1	TRBJ1-1	TRBD1	few
CASSPKVGEAFF	TGTGCCAGCTCACCCAAGGTTGGTGAAGCTTTCTTT	TRBV18	TRBJ1-1	.	few
CASGGQGASNQPQHF	TGTGCCAGCGGGGGACAGGGGGCGTCCAATCAGCCCCAGCATTTT	TRBV2	TRBJ1-5	TRBD1	.
CASSPWTSRNTDTQYF	TGTGCCAGCAGCCCCTGGACTAGCAGAAACACAGATACGCAGTATTTT	TRBV9	TRBJ2-3	TRBD2	many
CASSTGTQRNEQFF	TGTGCCAGCAGTACCGGGACTCAGCGCAATGAGCAGTTCTTC	TRBV12-3/TRBV12-4	TRBJ2-1	.	.
CASTPRGEAFF	TGTGCCAGCACCCCACGGGGGGAAGCTTTCTTT	TRBV6-6	TRBJ1-1	.	.
CASRRQPDSPLHF	TGTGCCAGCCGAAGACAGCCGGATTCACCCCTCCACTTT	TRBV7-3	TRBJ1-6	.	.